Presented here are 27 T cell receptor beta chains from one specimen sequenced in a study of cytomegalovirus exposure and HLA in healthy donors. Primers included in the PCR were 60 Vbeta and 13 Jbeta primers. The assay was immunoSEQ multiplex PCR, and TCRdb's table has in-frame clones only and misses some. Among roughly 120,000 clones listed, under 80% were seen once. Sequenced sample: PBMCs. These receptors were obtained from a woman between 50 and 59 years old in good health and CMV-seropositive.

A single count supports this clone. This chain uses TRBV9 with TRBJ1-2; D is uncertain. CDR3 length: 14 residues. Germline CDR1 and CDR2: SGDLS and YYNGEE. V was pared by 6 bases and J by 0 bases, with 12 bases between. The CDR3, as DNA: TGTGCCAGCACCCAAATGCCGGCTAACTATGGCTACACCTTC. This gives the protein CASTQMPANYGYTF.

The CDR3 nucleotides are TGTGCCAGCAGCTACACGAACACCGGGGAGCTGTTTTTT. Translating gives CASSYTNTGELFF. The V call is TRBV5-6, the J call TRBJ2-2; D uncertain. The CDR3 spans 13 residues. Germline V gene lookup returns CDR1 SGHDT and CDR2 YYEEEE. V gave up 3 bases and J gave up 0 bases, with 3 bases separating them.

The chain combines TRBV29-1 with TRBJ2-7; possibly TRBD2 for D (5 bases). Germline assignment: CDR1 SQVTM and CDR2 ANQGSEA. The CDR3 runs to 12 residues. The V end lost 6 bases, the J end lost 2 bases, and 11 bases lay between the germline ends. CDR3 region: CSVRLPTYEQYF. Here the CDR3 DNA reads TGCAGCGTCCGACTACCGACCTACGAGCAGTACTTC.

This sequence joins TRBV2 and TRBJ2-1; TRBD1 is a possible D gene (5 bases). This CDR3 contains 15 residues. CDR1 is SNHLY and CDR2 is FYNNEI in the germline V gene. Between the trimmed V and J ends, which lost 6 bases and 7 bases, there was a span of 19 bases. Here the CDR3 reads CASSLPLDRPNEQFF. The CDR3 bases are TGTGCCAGCAGCTTGCCTCTCGACAGACCGAATGAGCAGTTCTTC.

The gene calls are TRBV2 and TRBJ2-7, with a weak D call TRBD2 (5 bases). V lost 5 bases and J 4 bases, leaving 12 bases between the germline ends. Germline assignment: CDR1 SNHLY and CDR2 FYNNEI. The CDR3 totals 13 residues. The CDR3 bases are TGTGCCAGCAGTCTAAACGGGGTTTACGAGCAGTACTTC. Translating it yields CASSLNGVYEQYF.

This clone was found once. The chain employs TRBV5-1 and TRBJ1-1, with D uncertain. CDR1 and CDR2 (germline): SGHRS, YFSETQ. Trimming stripped 4 bases from V and 2 bases from J, with 12 bases between. This CDR3 contains 14 residues. CDR3 loop: CASSQNLINTEAFF. The CDR3 DNA reads TGCGCCAGCAGCCAGAATCTTATAAACACTGAAGCTTTCTTT.

This chain connects TRBV7-9 to TRBJ2-5, with a tentative D call TRBD1 (6 bases). This CDR3 contains 16 residues. The germline V and J ends were trimmed by 2 bases and 2 bases, with 15 bases remaining between them. Looked up from germline, CDR1 is SEHNR and CDR2 is FQNEAQ (reference sequence). CDR3 amino acids: CASSLWAGAIQETQYF. Written as DNA, the CDR3 is TGTGCCAGCAGCTTATGGGCAGGGGCCATTCAAGAGACCCAGTACTTC.

The J gene is TRBJ2-1, the V gene TRBV14; 14 positions match TRBD2. From germline, CDR1 is SGHDN and CDR2 FVKESK. The CDR3 sequence is 17 residues long. The junction had 9 bases not matched to a gene; V was cut back by 4 bases and J by 7 bases. CDR3 in DNA: TGTGCCAGCAGCCTCATGGGACTAGCGGGAGCTTTGAATGAGCAGTTCTTC. Amino acid sequence: CASSLMGLAGALNEQFF.

This chain uses TRBV29-1 with TRBJ2-7; D gene ambiguous. Between the trimmed V and J ends, which lost 5 bases and 0 bases, there was a span of 11 bases. Germline V gene sequence: CDR1 SQVTM, CDR2 ANQGSEA. This CDR3 contains 13 residues. The CDR3 region is CSVQAGLSYEQYF. In DNA form, the CDR3 reads TGCAGCGTTCAAGCAGGTCTCTCCTACGAGCAGTACTTC.

This chain uses TRBV4-3 with TRBJ2-1, with 10 bases fitting TRBD2. The CDR3 contains 16 residues. V lost 0 bases to trimming and J lost 7 bases; unmatched junction nucleotides: 6. CDR1 and CDR2 from the germline V gene are LGHNA and YSLEER. The CDR3 region has the DNA TGCGCCAGCAGCCAAGATGGTGCTAGCGGGAGTAATGAGCAGTTCTTC. Protein: CASSQDGASGSNEQFF.

This clone was observed a handful of times. This rearrangement joins TRBV4-1 to TRBJ2-2, with 8 bases fitting TRBD1. Germline V gene data show CDR1 as MGHRA and CDR2 as YSYEKL. V shed 0 bases and J 6 bases; nucleotides not matched to a gene: 6. This CDR3 has 16 residues. CDR3 sequence (DNA): TGCGCCAGCAGCCAAGAAAATTCAGGGGGCTCCGGGGAGCTGTTTTTT. This sequence encodes CASSQENSGGSGELFF.

The chain is built from TRBV7-8 and TRBJ1-5, with D possibly TRBD1 on 6 matching bases. With 2 bases removed from V and 5 bases from J, the gap between germline ends came to 10 bases. Germline V CDR1 and CDR2: SGHVS, FQNEAQ. The CDR3 loop spans 14 amino acids. DNA of the CDR3: TGTGCCAGCAGCTTAAGGGACACCTATCAGCCCCAGCATTTT. This sequence encodes CASSLRDTYQPQHF.

The chain employs TRBV14 and TRBJ2-7, with 9 bases lining up with TRBD2. V was clipped by 7 bases and J by 7 bases; unmatched bases: 11. Germline CDR1 SGHDN, CDR2 FVKESK. The CDR3 is 14 amino acids. The CDR3 bases are TGTGCCAGCAACCTCGGCGGGGGGGCGCGGGAGCAGTACTTC. This translates into CASNLGGGAREQYF.

For the CDR3, the DNA is TGTGCCAGCAGTCCCACCGGGACTAGCATCTACGAGCAGTACTTC. Its protein product is CASSPTGTSIYEQYF. J is TRBJ2-7 and V is TRBV27; 9 bases are a match to TRBD2. J was trimmed by 3 bases and V by 5 bases; bases with no gene match: 8. The CDR3 has 15 amino acids. The V gene's germline CDR1 is MNHEY and CDR2 SMNVEV (reference sequence).

This chain links TRBV2 with TRBJ2-3, with D possibly being TRBD1 (5 bases). CDR3 size: 13 residues. V was trimmed by 2 bases and J by 9 bases, leaving 12 bases between them. Germline V CDR1 and CDR2: SNHLY, FYNNEI. DNA of the CDR3: TGTGCCAGCAGTGAACTTCAGTCAGGGACGCAGTATTTT. It specifies CASSELQSGTQYF.

The chain carries TRBV27 and TRBJ1-2; TRBD1 might be the D (6 bases). Germline CDR1 reads MNHEY; CDR2 reads SMNVEV (reference sequence). V gave up 3 bases and J gave up 2 bases, with 19 bases separating them. The CDR3 runs to 17 residues. The DNA of the CDR3 is TGTGCCAGCAGTTTCCTACGCGGGGGGCGGTTGAACTATGGCTACACCTTC. Translation: CASSFLRGGRLNYGYTF.

This clone has just a few counts. The rearrangement joins TRBV10-3 to TRBJ1-1; D is uncertain. This CDR3 has 12 amino acids. The germline V and J ends were trimmed by 4 bases and 7 bases, with 10 bases remaining between them. The V gene's germline CDR1 is ENHRY and CDR2 SYGVKD. CDR3 protein: CAISGGDGEAFF. CDR3 DNA sequence: TGTGCCATCAGTGGCGGTGACGGTGAAGCTTTCTTT.

In this sample, this clone turned up once. The junction does not match germline at one end; this may be a read error. CDR3 region: CASSQGQGSGANGLTF. CDR3 sequence (DNA): TGCGCCAGCAGCCAAGGACAGGGCTCTGGGGCCAACGGCCTGACTTTC. The chain recombines TRBV4-3 with TRBJ2-6; the match to TRBD1 covers 7 bases. This CDR3 comprises 16 residues. Germline CDR1 reads LGHNA; CDR2 reads YSLEER.

CDR3 loop: CAISEDRDGQPQHF. CDR3 sequence (DNA): TGTGCCATCAGTGAAGACAGGGATGGCCAGCCCCAGCATTTT. This chain connects TRBV10-3 to TRBJ1-5, with 7 bases lining up with TRBD1. CDR1 ENHRY and CDR2 SYGVKD come from the germline V gene. This CDR3 is built from 14 residues. Trimming took 3 bases from V and 7 from J; bases not matched to a gene: 6.

The chain uses TRBV5-4 and TRBJ1-6; a possible D gene is TRBD1 (5 bases). V lost 6 bases and J 6 bases, leaving 31 bases between the germline ends. In germline, CDR1 is SGHNT, CDR2 YYREEE (reference sequence). The CDR3 extends over 20 amino acids. The CDR3 nucleotides are TGTGCCAGCATCAGACAGATTCTTACACTCCTACCTAAGCTTAATTCACCCCTCCACTTT. Its translation: CASIRQILTLLPKLNSPLHF.

The CDR3 protein is CATSRVSGEKLFF. CDR3 nucleotides: TGTGCCACCAGCAGAGTCTCCGGGGAAAAACTGTTTTTT. The chain has TRBV15 and TRBJ1-4; no firm D call. The germline V and J ends were trimmed by 1 base and 8 bases, with 8 bases remaining between them. This CDR3 comprises 13 residues. Germline V gene lookup returns CDR1 LNHNV and CDR2 YYDKDF (reference sequence). The entire variable domain, with the rest obtained from reference TRBV15 and TRBJ1-4, is as follows: DAMVIQNPRYQVTQFGKPVTLSCSQTLNHNVMYWYQQKSSQAPKLLFHYYDKDFNNEADTPDNFQSRRPNTSFCFLDIRSPGLGDTAMYLCATSRVSGEKLFFGSGTQLSVL.

The V call is TRBV6-1, the J call TRBJ2-6; D is ambiguous. V was trimmed by 5 bases and J by 0 bases, leaving 5 bases between them. CDR1 and CDR2 from the germline V gene are MNHNS and SASEGT. The CDR3 length is 14 residues. CDR3: CASSTVSGANVLTF. The CDR3 DNA sequence: TGTGCCAGCAGTACAGTCTCTGGGGCCAACGTCCTGACTTTC.

The chain carries TRBV19 and TRBJ2-7; 9 nucleotides match TRBD1. The CDR3 loop spans 15 amino acids. Germline-derived CDR1 and CDR2 are LNHDA and SQIVND (reference sequence). The ends lost 3 bases at V and 5 bases at J; junction bases unmatched: 8. The CDR3 DNA sequence: TGTGCCAGTAGTATCGCACAGGGGGCTATGAACGAGCAGTACTTC. It is translated as CASSIAQGAMNEQYF.

The chain's CDR3 is CASRDRDYNEQFF. The CDR3, as DNA: TGTGCCAGCAGGGACAGGGACTACAATGAGCAGTTCTTC. The rearrangement uses TRBV5-4 and TRBJ2-1; 8 bases map to TRBD1. CDR3 size: 13 residues. CDR1 and CDR2 from the germline V gene are SGHNT and YYREEE (reference sequence). Germline trimming cut 5 bases from V and 3 bases from J; bases unmatched to any gene: 1.

This sequence joins TRBV19 and TRBJ1-1; D is perhaps TRBD1 (5 bases). CDR3 length: 11 residues. V lost 11 bases and J lost 1, with 8 bases in between. Germline V gene lookup returns CDR1 LNHDA and CDR2 SQIVND (reference sequence). The CDR3 nucleotides are TGTGCCGTCGGGGGGAACACTGAAGCTTTCTTT. Translation: CAVGGNTEAFF.

The rearrangement joins TRBV4-3 to TRBJ2-1; D gene unclear. V was cut by 0 bases and J by 0 bases, with 6 bases left in between. The CDR3 totals 15 residues. Germline assignment: CDR1 LGHNA and CDR2 YSLEER. The CDR3 nucleotides are TGCGCCAGCAGCCAAGAAATGAGCTCCTACAATGAGCAGTTCTTC. Residues: CASSQEMSSYNEQFF.

The CDR3 reads CASSLRPTSGASGANVLTF. The DNA for the CDR3 is TGTGCCAGCAGCTTAAGGCCGACTAGCGGGGCCTCTGGGGCCAACGTCCTGACTTTC. V usage is TRBV7-9 and J usage is TRBJ2-6, with TRBD2 matching over 11 bases. From germline, CDR1 is SEHNR and CDR2 FQNEAQ (reference sequence). This CDR3 comprises 19 residues. Trimming took 2 bases from V and 0 from J; bases not matched to a gene: 6.